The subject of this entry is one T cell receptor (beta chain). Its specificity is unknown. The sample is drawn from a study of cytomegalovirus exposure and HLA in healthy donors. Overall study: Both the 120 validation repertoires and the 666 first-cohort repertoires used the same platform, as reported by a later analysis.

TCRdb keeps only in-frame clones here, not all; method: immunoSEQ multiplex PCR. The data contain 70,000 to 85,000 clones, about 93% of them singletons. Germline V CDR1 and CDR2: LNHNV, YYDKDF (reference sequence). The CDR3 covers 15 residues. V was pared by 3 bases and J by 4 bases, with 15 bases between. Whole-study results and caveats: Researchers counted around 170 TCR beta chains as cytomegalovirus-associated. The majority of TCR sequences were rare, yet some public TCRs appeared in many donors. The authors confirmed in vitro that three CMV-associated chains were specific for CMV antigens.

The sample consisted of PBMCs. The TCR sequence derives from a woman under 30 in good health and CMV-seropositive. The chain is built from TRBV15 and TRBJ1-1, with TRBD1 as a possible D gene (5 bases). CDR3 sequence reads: CATSRGRVASTEAFF. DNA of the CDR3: TGTGCCACCAGCAGGGGCAGGGTGGCGTCCACTGAAGCTTTCTTT.